This T cell receptor beta chain stems from a study of T cells in Graves' hyperthyroidism and ophthalmopathy. In its sample, this clonotype was seen many times. Per germline, CDR1 GTSNPN and CDR2 SVGIG (reference sequence). Trimming at V came to 2 bases and at J to 3 bases, leaving 13 bases not matched to a gene. The CDR3 is made up of 17 amino acids. Amplified regions were TCR beta CDR3 sequences from RNA transcripts. First-round RT-PCR of the TCR CDR3 relied on the HTBI primer set. TCRdb passed the multiplex PCR reads through MiXCR, listing each CDR3 protein once. The sample records hundreds of thousands of distinct CDR3 sequences, about 15% being singletons.

This TCR derives from a woman in her twenties or thirties with Graves' hyperthyroidism. Sequenced input: blood. This rearrangement joins TRBV30 to TRBJ2-1; 7 bases align to TRBD2. CDR3 DNA: TGTGCCTGGAGTCCAATCTGGCGGGAGATCGGCTACAATGAGCAGTTCTTC. Protein: CAWSPIWREIGYNEQFF.